A selection of T cell receptor beta chains follows, all from one sample in a study of beta chain features in type 1 diabetes. Profiled with immunoSEQ multiplex PCR; TCRdb holds only in-frame clones, not every one. This sample has about 360,000 clones, with about 12% found just once. Sequences were obtained from naive CD4+ T cells from blood. All receptors come from a man younger than 35 in good health. The CDR3 runs from the conserved cysteine through the conserved F or W. The D gene is left open where the match is weak. For some rows the clone size is stated as once, few or many, or as a class when expanded; others skip it.

j_gene: TRBJ1-1
v_gene: TRBV4-3
d_gene: .
abundance: .
CDR3aa: CASSQGLGQLNTEAFF
CDR3nt: TGCGCCAGCAGCCAAGGCTTAGGACAGCTGAACACTGAAGCTTTCTTT

j_gene: TRBJ2-3
v_gene: TRBV5-1
d_gene: TRBD2
abundance: few
CDR3aa: CASSLAVAGGTDTQYF
CDR3nt: TGCGCCAGCAGCTTGGCGGTAGCGGGGGGCACAGATACGCAGTATTTT

j_gene: TRBJ2-7
v_gene: TRBV29-1
d_gene: TRBD2
abundance: few
CDR3aa: CSVGGLAGGPVYEQYF
CDR3nt: TGCAGCGTGGGGGGATTAGCGGGAGGGCCCGTCTACGAGCAGTACTTC

j_gene: TRBJ2-7
v_gene: TRBV30
d_gene: .
abundance: few
CDR3aa: CAWSGRYEQYF
CDR3nt: TGTGCCTGGAGTGGGAGATACGAGCAGTACTTC

j_gene: TRBJ1-5
v_gene: TRBV5-1
d_gene: .
abundance: once
CDR3aa: CASSPGTTGNQPQHF
CDR3nt: TGCGCCAGCAGCCCCGGGACAACGGGCAATCAGCCCCAGCATTTT

j_gene: TRBJ1-1
v_gene: TRBV30
d_gene: TRBD1
abundance: few
CDR3aa: CAWSGGQSAFF
CDR3nt: TGTGCCTGGAGTGGGGGACAGTCGGCTTTCTTT

j_gene: TRBJ1-2
v_gene: TRBV5-8
d_gene: .
abundance: .
CDR3aa: CASSTSGWAYGYTF
CDR3nt: TGTGCCAGCAGCACCTCCGGCTGGGCCTATGGCTACACCTTC

j_gene: TRBJ2-3
v_gene: TRBV9
d_gene: .
abundance: .
CDR3aa: CASSVSGRTDTQYF
CDR3nt: TGTGCCAGCAGCGTTAGCGGACGCACAGATACGCAGTATTTT

j_gene: TRBJ2-7
v_gene: TRBV5-4
d_gene: TRBD1
abundance: few
CDR3aa: CASSRDRTGKSSYEQYF
CDR3nt: TGTGCCAGCAGCCGTGACCGGACAGGGAAAAGCTCCTACGAGCAGTACTTC

j_gene: TRBJ2-1
v_gene: TRBV10-3
d_gene: .
abundance: .
CDR3aa: CATQRSRQISHEQFF
CDR3nt: TGTGCCACCCAAAGGTCGAGACAGATCTCCCATGAGCAGTTCTTC

j_gene: TRBJ2-3
v_gene: TRBV29-1
d_gene: TRBD2
abundance: .
CDR3aa: CSAVAGGNTDTQYF
CDR3nt: TGCAGCGCCGTAGCGGGAGGGAACACAGATACGCAGTATTTT

j_gene: TRBJ2-7
v_gene: TRBV7-9
d_gene: TRBD1
abundance: .
CDR3aa: CASSLGTGSLEQYF
CDR3nt: TGTGCCAGCAGCTTAGGGACAGGATCCCTAGAGCAGTACTTC

j_gene: TRBJ1-4
v_gene: TRBV7-2
d_gene: .
abundance: .
CDR3aa: CASSFDRSRELFF
CDR3nt: TGTGCCAGCAGCTTCGACAGGTCAAGGGAACTGTTTTTT

j_gene: TRBJ1-2
v_gene: TRBV7-9
d_gene: TRBD1
abundance: .
CDR3aa: CASSRGQGADYGYTF
CDR3nt: TGTGCCAGCAGCCGCGGACAGGGAGCTGACTATGGCTACACCTTC

j_gene: TRBJ2-7
v_gene: TRBV27
d_gene: .
abundance: .
CDR3aa: CASSLSGRAYEQYF
CDR3nt: TGTGCCAGCAGTTTATCGGGCAGGGCGTACGAGCAGTACTTC

j_gene: TRBJ2-3
v_gene: TRBV4-3
d_gene: .
abundance: few
CDR3aa: CASSLQTGRTDTQYF
CDR3nt: TGCGCCAGCAGCCTCCAGACAGGGAGGACAGATACGCAGTATTTT

j_gene: TRBJ1-1
v_gene: TRBV30
d_gene: .
abundance: few
CDR3aa: CAWGQYMNTEAFF
CDR3nt: TGTGCCTGGGGACAGTATATGAACACTGAAGCTTTCTTT

j_gene: TRBJ2-3
v_gene: TRBV6-4
d_gene: .
abundance: .
CDR3aa: CASSDSGRGDTQYF
CDR3nt: TGTGCCAGCAGTGACTCGGGCCGCGGGGATACGCAGTATTTT

j_gene: TRBJ2-3
v_gene: TRBV29-1
d_gene: TRBD1
abundance: many
CDR3aa: CSVSRDRAKDTQYF
CDR3nt: TGCAGCGTTTCCCGGGACAGGGCGAAAGATACGCAGTATTTT

j_gene: TRBJ1-2
v_gene: TRBV4-3
d_gene: .
abundance: few
CDR3aa: CASSQAQTRIYGYTF
CDR3nt: TGCGCCAGCAGCCAAGCACAGACGAGAATATATGGCTACACCTTC

j_gene: TRBJ2-7
v_gene: TRBV28
d_gene: TRBD1
abundance: few
CDR3aa: CASTNAGTALGQYF
CDR3nt: TGTGCCAGCACCAACGCCGGGACAGCGTTGGGGCAGTACTTC

j_gene: TRBJ1-6
v_gene: TRBV18
d_gene: .
abundance: few
CDR3aa: CASSPGDSSPLHF
CDR3nt: TGTGCCAGCTCACCGGGTGACTCTTCACCCCTCCACTTT

j_gene: TRBJ1-5
v_gene: TRBV2
d_gene: .
abundance: few
CDR3aa: CASSDGDLRNQPQHF
CDR3nt: TGTGCCAGCAGTGATGGGGACTTGAGGAATCAGCCCCAGCATTTT

j_gene: TRBJ2-5
v_gene: TRBV6-1
d_gene: TRBD1
abundance: few
CDR3aa: CASSETGTGLGETQYF
CDR3nt: TGTGCCAGCAGTGAGACAGGGACGGGCCTTGGAGAGACCCAGTACTTC

j_gene: TRBJ2-1
v_gene: TRBV9
d_gene: TRBD2
abundance: few
CDR3aa: CASSVAGRLAGTYSYNEQFF
CDR3nt: TGTGCCAGCAGCGTAGCTGGGCGACTAGCGGGGACCTACTCCTACAATGAGCAGTTCTTC

j_gene: TRBJ1-2
v_gene: TRBV30
d_gene: TRBD1
abundance: .
CDR3aa: CAWRTGGADYGYTF
CDR3nt: TGTGCCTGGAGGACAGGGGGCGCAGACTATGGCTACACCTTC

j_gene: TRBJ2-7
v_gene: TRBV25-1
d_gene: TRBD2
abundance: .
CDR3aa: CASSFPGTTYYEQYF
CDR3nt: TGTGCCAGCAGTTTTCCCGGGACTACTTACTACGAGCAGTACTTC

j_gene: TRBJ1-1
v_gene: TRBV7-2
d_gene: TRBD1
abundance: .
CDR3aa: CASSLETGRTEAFF
CDR3nt: TGTGCCAGCAGCCTGGAGACAGGGCGCACTGAAGCTTTCTTT

j_gene: TRBJ2-3
v_gene: TRBV10-3
d_gene: TRBD2
abundance: few
CDR3aa: CAISENVLAGGSDTQYF
CDR3nt: TGTGCCATCAGTGAGAATGTCCTAGCGGGAGGGAGCGATACGCAGTATTTT

j_gene: TRBJ2-7
v_gene: TRBV28
d_gene: TRBD1
abundance: .
CDR3aa: CASSLAGQGSYEQYF
CDR3nt: TGTGCCAGCAGTTTAGCAGGACAGGGGTCCTACGAGCAGTACTTC

j_gene: TRBJ1-5
v_gene: TRBV4-2
d_gene: TRBD1
abundance: .
CDR3aa: CASSALTGAGQPQHF
CDR3nt: TGTGCCAGCAGCGCTCTGACAGGGGCTGGGCAGCCCCAGCATTTT

j_gene: TRBJ2-2
v_gene: TRBV28
d_gene: .
abundance: .
CDR3aa: CASSSRDRRVFF
CDR3nt: TGTGCCAGCAGTTCGCGGGACAGAAGGGTGTTTTTT

j_gene: TRBJ2-1
v_gene: TRBV4-2
d_gene: TRBD2
abundance: .
CDR3aa: CASSQVAGGRSRSSYNEQFF
CDR3nt: TGTGCCAGCAGCCAAGTAGCGGGAGGGCGATCGCGCAGCTCCTACAATGAGCAGTTCTTC

j_gene: TRBJ1-2
v_gene: TRBV5-6
d_gene: TRBD1
abundance: .
CDR3aa: CASSLDRGSGGYTF
CDR3nt: TGTGCCAGCAGCTTGGACAGGGGAAGTGGTGGCTACACCTTC

j_gene: TRBJ2-5
v_gene: TRBV7-2
d_gene: TRBD2
abundance: few
CDR3aa: CASSFGTSGLQETQYF
CDR3nt: TGTGCCAGCAGCTTCGGGACTAGCGGGCTCCAAGAGACCCAGTACTTC

j_gene: TRBJ1-1
v_gene: TRBV18
d_gene: .
abundance: few
CDR3aa: CASSPVVNRGNTEAFF
CDR3nt: TGTGCCAGCTCACCAGTAGTCAATCGGGGGAACACTGAAGCTTTCTTT

j_gene: TRBJ1-1
v_gene: TRBV7-3
d_gene: TRBD1
abundance: few
CDR3aa: CASSSGQGGHTEAFF
CDR3nt: TGTGCCAGCAGCTCTGGACAGGGAGGGCACACTGAAGCTTTCTTT

j_gene: TRBJ2-1
v_gene: TRBV19
d_gene: TRBD1
abundance: .
CDR3aa: CASSARDRANNEQFF
CDR3nt: TGTGCCAGTAGTGCCCGGGACAGGGCTAACAATGAGCAGTTCTTC

j_gene: TRBJ2-2
v_gene: TRBV7-3
d_gene: .
abundance: .
CDR3aa: CASSFDRLANTGELFF
CDR3nt: TGTGCCAGCAGCTTCGACAGGCTCGCGAACACCGGGGAGCTGTTTTTT

j_gene: TRBJ2-4
v_gene: TRBV9
d_gene: .
abundance: few
CDR3aa: CASSGRGDTRNIQYF
CDR3nt: TGTGCCAGCAGCGGACGAGGGGACACAAGAAACATTCAGTACTTC

j_gene: TRBJ2-1
v_gene: TRBV5-4
d_gene: TRBD2
abundance: .
CDR3aa: CASSGTSGGWLRYNEQFF
CDR3nt: TGTGCCAGCAGCGGGACTAGCGGGGGTTGGCTTCGGTACAATGAGCAGTTCTTC

j_gene: TRBJ1-4
v_gene: TRBV9
d_gene: .
abundance: .
CDR3aa: CASTEGREHDEKLFF
CDR3nt: TGTGCCAGCACCGAGGGAAGGGAGCACGATGAAAAACTGTTTTTT

j_gene: TRBJ1-5
v_gene: TRBV30
d_gene: TRBD1
abundance: .
CDR3aa: CASTGARDQPQHF
CDR3nt: TGTGCCTCAACAGGGGCGCGAGATCAGCCCCAGCATTTT

j_gene: TRBJ2-5
v_gene: TRBV11-3
d_gene: TRBD1
abundance: few
CDR3aa: CASSLDTGVETQYF
CDR3nt: TGTGCCAGCAGCTTAGATACAGGGGTGGAGACCCAGTACTTC

j_gene: TRBJ2-2
v_gene: TRBV30
d_gene: TRBD1
abundance: .
CDR3aa: CAWWTDRGNTGELFF
CDR3nt: TGTGCCTGGTGGACGGACAGGGGGAACACCGGGGAGCTGTTTTTT

j_gene: TRBJ1-2
v_gene: TRBV28
d_gene: TRBD1
abundance: few
CDR3aa: CASTLETGRGYTF
CDR3nt: TGTGCCAGCACCCTGGAGACAGGGAGGGGCTACACCTTC

j_gene: TRBJ2-3
v_gene: TRBV7-8
d_gene: TRBD2
abundance: few
CDR3aa: CASGTSGRWPDTQYF
CDR3nt: TGTGCCAGTGGGACTAGCGGGAGGTGGCCAGATACGCAGTATTTT

j_gene: TRBJ1-2
v_gene: TRBV28
d_gene: .
abundance: .
CDR3aa: CASEQGGPYGYTF
CDR3nt: TGTGCCAGTGAACAGGGTGGGCCCTATGGCTACACCTTC

j_gene: TRBJ1-1
v_gene: TRBV20-1
d_gene: .
abundance: few
CDR3aa: CSARRNTEAFF
CDR3nt: TGCAGTGCTAGGAGGAACACTGAAGCTTTCTTT

j_gene: TRBJ1-1
v_gene: TRBV7-2
d_gene: .
abundance: few
CDR3aa: CASSLVDDLSTEAFF
CDR3nt: TGTGCCAGCAGCTTAGTCGATGATCTCAGCACTGAAGCTTTCTTT

j_gene: TRBJ2-6
v_gene: TRBV25-1
d_gene: .
abundance: few
CDR3aa: CASRQSGANVLTF
CDR3nt: TGTGCCAGCCGACAGTCTGGGGCCAACGTCCTGACTTTC

j_gene: TRBJ2-3
v_gene: TRBV7-3
d_gene: .
abundance: few
CDR3aa: CASSRGQSTDTQYF
CDR3nt: TGTGCCAGCAGCCGCGGACAGAGCACAGATACGCAGTATTTT

j_gene: TRBJ2-7
v_gene: TRBV4-1
d_gene: TRBD1
abundance: once
CDR3aa: CASSSPGQSLYEQYF
CDR3nt: TGCGCCAGCAGCTCACCGGGACAGTCCCTCTACGAGCAGTACTTC

j_gene: TRBJ1-1
v_gene: TRBV4-3
d_gene: .
abundance: few
CDR3aa: CASSQLGIGKNTEAFF
CDR3nt: TGCGCCAGCAGCCAGCTAGGAATTGGCAAGAACACTGAAGCTTTCTTT

j_gene: TRBJ2-3
v_gene: TRBV18
d_gene: .
abundance: few
CDR3aa: CASSPELPSSTDTQYF
CDR3nt: TGTGCCAGCTCACCAGAACTTCCCTCTAGCACAGATACGCAGTATTTT

j_gene: TRBJ2-1
v_gene: TRBV6-5
d_gene: .
abundance: few
CDR3aa: CASSHRVRYEQFF
CDR3nt: TGTGCCAGCAGTCACAGGGTAAGGTATGAGCAGTTCTTC

j_gene: TRBJ2-1
v_gene: TRBV9
d_gene: TRBD1
abundance: few
CDR3aa: CASSVEQGAGVGNEQFF
CDR3nt: TGTGCCAGCAGCGTAGAACAGGGGGCCGGTGTGGGCAATGAGCAGTTCTTC

j_gene: TRBJ2-1
v_gene: TRBV4-3
d_gene: .
abundance: .
CDR3aa: CASSQDHLQGRNNEQFF
CDR3nt: TGCGCCAGCAGCCAAGATCATTTACAGGGGAGGAACAATGAGCAGTTCTTC